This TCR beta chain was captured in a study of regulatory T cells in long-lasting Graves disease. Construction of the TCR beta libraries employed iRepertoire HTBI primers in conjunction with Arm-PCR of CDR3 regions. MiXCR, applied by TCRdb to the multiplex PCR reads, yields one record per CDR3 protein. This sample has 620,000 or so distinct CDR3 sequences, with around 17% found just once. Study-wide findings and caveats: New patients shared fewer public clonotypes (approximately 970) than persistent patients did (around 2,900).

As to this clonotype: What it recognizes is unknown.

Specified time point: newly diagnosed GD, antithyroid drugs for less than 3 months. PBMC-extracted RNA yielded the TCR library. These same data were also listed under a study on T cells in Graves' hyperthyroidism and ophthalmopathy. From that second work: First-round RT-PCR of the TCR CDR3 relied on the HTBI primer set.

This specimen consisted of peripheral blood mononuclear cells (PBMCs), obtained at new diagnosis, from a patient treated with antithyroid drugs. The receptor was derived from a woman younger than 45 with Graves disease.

The CDR3 loop is CASSAGLRGTEQFF. The CDR3, as DNA: TGTGCCAGTAGTGCGGGACTGCGGGGGACTGAGCAGTTCTTC. The chain uses TRBV19 and TRBJ2-1; 7 bases are shared with TRBD2. Trimming took 5 bases from V and 9 from J; bases not matched to a gene: 10. This CDR3 region has 14 residues. Looked up from germline, CDR1 is LNHDA and CDR2 is SQIVND (reference sequence).